These 15 T cell receptor beta chains came from one sample sequenced in a study of blood T cells in healthy people across ages. Primers used in a second PCR of roughly 7 to 12 cycles were a sample-barcoded 5' primer and a J-beta primer mix. TCRdb recomputed calls from the 5' RACE reads with MiXCR, one row per CDR3 protein. The data show roughly 1.5 million distinct CDR3 sequences, 35% to 45% seen once. Source material: blood. Receptor source: a woman under 30 in good health.

This clonotype appeared a few times. V gene TRBV6-5 combines with J gene TRBJ1-2; 7 bases fit TRBD1. The trim removed 8 bases at V and 7 bases at J, leaving 16 bases unmatched. Germline CDR1 MNHEY, CDR2 SVGAGI. The CDR3 is 15 residues long. The CDR3 reads CASGMRHDRESGYTF. The CDR3 nucleotides read TGTGCCAGCGGTATGAGGCATGACAGGGAGAGTGGCTACACCTTC.

With respect to this clonotype: One end of the junction is discordant with germline, which a read error may explain. This chain uses TRBV7-9 with TRBJ2-3, with D unresolved. CDR3 size: 12 residues. Germline values: CDR1 SEHNR, CDR2 FQNEAQ (reference sequence). The CDR3 bases are TGTGCCAGCAGCCCGGCAAGAGATACGCGGTATTTT. It yields the protein CASSPARDTRYF.

There are a few counts of this clonotype. In nucleotides, the CDR3 is TGTGCCAGCAGTTTTGGGCAGCACTACGAGCAGTACTTC. Translation: CASSFGQHYEQYF. This chain uses TRBV12-3 or TRBV12-4 with TRBJ2-7; D not resolved. This CDR3 region has 13 residues. Trimming pared 3 bases from V and 3 bases from J, leaving 9 bases between.

On this clonotype: A much larger clone is a single base away; this may be a read error. CDR3 amino acids: CASSYSDGYTF. The CDR3 bases are TGTGCCAGCAGTTACTCCGATGGCTACACCTTC. The chain couples TRBV6-6 to TRBJ1-2, with unresolved D. With 0 bases removed from V and 6 bases from J, the gap between germline ends came to 2 bases. The CDR3 sequence is 11 residues long. The germline V gene has CDR1 MNHNY and CDR2 SVGAGI (reference sequence).

This clonotype was seen a handful of times. The rearrangement uses TRBV20-1 and TRBJ2-3, with D perhaps being TRBD1 or TRBD2 (5 bases each). Germline V gene sequence: CDR1 DFQATT, CDR2 SNEGSKA (reference sequence). V was clipped by 3 bases and J by 8 bases, with 15 bases between them. CDR3 length: 13 residues. This chain's CDR3 is CSASDGTGRTQYF. The CDR3 nucleotides read TGCAGTGCTAGCGACGGGACCGGCCGTACGCAGTATTTT.

About this clonotype: Just one base apart from a much larger clone, this may be a read error. The rearrangement joins TRBV4-3 to TRBJ2-5, with TRBD2 as a possible D gene (6 bases). The length of the CDR3 is 13 residues. Germline loops: CDR1 LGHNA, CDR2 YSLEER. V was pared by 6 bases and J by 9 bases, with 17 bases between. This chain's CDR3 is CASSPGVQEAQYF. CDR3 nucleotides: TGCGCCAGCAGTCCGGGAGTACAGGAGGCCCAGTACTTC.

This clonotype was seen repeatedly, ten times or more. The chain links TRBV12-3 or TRBV12-4 to TRBJ2-1, with D perhaps matching TRBD2 (6 bases). CDR3 length: 15 residues. The V end lost 2 bases, the J end lost 5 bases, and 13 bases lay between the germline ends. This chain's CDR3 is CASSLSASVHNEQFF. The CDR3, as DNA: TGTGCCAGCAGTTTATCGGCTAGCGTGCACAATGAGCAGTTCTTC.

With respect to this clonotype: The junction departs from germline at one end; a sequencing error may be responsible. V gene TRBV9 combines with J gene TRBJ2-1; the match to TRBD2 covers 8 bases. Per germline, CDR1 SGDLS and CDR2 YYNGEE. The CDR3 has 12 residues. CDR3 region: CACSPGGNEQFF. The CDR3 bases are TGTGCCTGCAGCCCGGGGGGGAATGAGCAGTTCTTC.

This clonotype has more than one count but fewer than ten. The rearrangement joins TRBV21-1 to TRBJ1-6; the table's D call TRBD1 went unverified against the DNA. TRBV21-1 is tagged as a pseudogene. The CDR3 runs 20 residues. CDR3 coding DNA: TGTGCCAGCAGCAAAGTGACCAAAGGGGACGGGAAAAGAGCTAATTCACCCCTCCACTTT. The encoded protein is CASSKVTKGDGKRANSPLHF.

Note on this clonotype: A read error is possible here, since a much larger clone lies one base away. This sequence joins TRBV11-2 and TRBJ1-2, with a weak D call TRBD1 (5 bases). Germline V gene data show CDR1 as SGHAT and CDR2 as FQNNGV. V lost 0 bases to trimming and J lost 0 bases, with 14 bases between them. This CDR3 comprises 17 residues. CDR3 in amino acids: CASSLDNPGAANYGYTF. DNA for the CDR3: TGTGCCAGCAGCTTAGATAACCCCGGGGCGGCTAACTATGGCTACACCTTC.

This clonotype was observed a handful of times. The chain is built from TRBV11-2 and TRBJ1-2; 9 bases match TRBD1. The CDR3 consists of 14 residues. The germline CDR1 and CDR2 sequences are SGHAT and FQNNGV. V shed 1 base and J 7 bases; nucleotides not matched to a gene: 4. The CDR3 sequence is CASSLGGTGFGYTF. As DNA, the CDR3 is TGTGCCAGCAGCTTAGGAGGGACAGGGTTTGGCTACACCTTC.

The rearrangement links TRBV7-2 to TRBJ2-5, with D tentatively TRBD2 (6 bases). The V end lost 5 bases, the J end lost 4 bases, and 14 bases lay between the germline ends. The CDR3 totals 14 residues. In germline, CDR1 is SGHTA, CDR2 FQGNSA. The CDR3 reads CASSPLGGIETQYF. Here the CDR3 DNA reads TGTGCCAGCAGCCCCTTAGGAGGGATAGAGACCCAGTACTTC.

The genes are TRBV7-2 and TRBJ2-7; D gene unclear. Germline CDR1 is SGHTA and CDR2 is FQGNSA. The CDR3 consists of 13 residues. V was pared by 3 bases and J by 1 base, with 7 bases between. CDR3 sequence reads: CASSFEESYEQYF. Written as DNA, the CDR3 is TGTGCCAGCAGCTTCGAGGAGTCCTACGAGCAGTACTTC.

Remarks on this clonotype: A much larger clone sits a single nucleotide away, making a read error possible. V gene TRBV20-1 combines with J gene TRBJ2-5; 10 nucleotides agree with TRBD2. V was pared by 6 bases and J by 11 bases, with 15 bases of the junction left unmatched. The CDR3 covers 14 residues. CDR1 is DFQATT, CDR2 SNEGSKA, per germline (reference sequence). This CDR3 reads CSAPSSGSGNEQYF. The CDR3 DNA is TGCAGTGCGCCTTCTAGCGGGAGCGGCAATGAGCAGTACTTC.

This clonotype was found a few times. V gene TRBV20-1 combines with J gene TRBJ2-3; D uncertain. This CDR3 spans 14 amino acids. V lost 5 bases, J lost 6 bases, and 18 bases lay in between. CDR1 and CDR2 (germline): DFQATT, SNEGSKA (reference sequence). The CDR3 is CSAYIPGPLDTQYF. CDR3 in DNA: TGCAGTGCTTACATCCCCGGGCCACTGGATACGCAGTATTTT.